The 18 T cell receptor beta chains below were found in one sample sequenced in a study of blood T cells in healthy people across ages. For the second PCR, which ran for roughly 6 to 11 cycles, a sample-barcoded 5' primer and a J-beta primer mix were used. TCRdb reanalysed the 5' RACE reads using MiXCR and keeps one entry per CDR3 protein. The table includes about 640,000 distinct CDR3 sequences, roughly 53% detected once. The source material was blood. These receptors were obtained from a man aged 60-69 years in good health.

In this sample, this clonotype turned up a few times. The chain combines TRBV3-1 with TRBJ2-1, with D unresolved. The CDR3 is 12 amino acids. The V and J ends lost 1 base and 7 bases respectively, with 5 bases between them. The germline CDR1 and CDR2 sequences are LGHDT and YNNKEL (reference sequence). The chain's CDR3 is CASSQGLNEQFF. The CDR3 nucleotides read TGTGCCAGCAGCCAAGGCTTAAATGAGCAGTTCTTC.

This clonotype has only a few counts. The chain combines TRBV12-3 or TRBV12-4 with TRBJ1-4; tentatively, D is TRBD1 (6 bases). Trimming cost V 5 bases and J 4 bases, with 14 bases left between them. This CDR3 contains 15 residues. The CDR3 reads CASSGSGQSNEKLFF. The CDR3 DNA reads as TGTGCCAGCAGTGGATCGGGACAAAGTAATGAAAAACTGTTTTTT.

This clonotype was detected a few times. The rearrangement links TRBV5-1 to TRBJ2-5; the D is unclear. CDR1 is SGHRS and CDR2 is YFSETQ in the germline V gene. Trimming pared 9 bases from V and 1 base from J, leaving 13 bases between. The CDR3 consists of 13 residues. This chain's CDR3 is CATAVVGQETQYF. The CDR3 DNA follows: TGCGCCACCGCTGTGGTTGGCCAAGAGACCCAGTACTTC.

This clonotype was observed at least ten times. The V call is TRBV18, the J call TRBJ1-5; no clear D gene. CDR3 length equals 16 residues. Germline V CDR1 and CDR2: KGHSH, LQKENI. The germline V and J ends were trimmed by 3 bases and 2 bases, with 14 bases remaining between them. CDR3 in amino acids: CASSPDRGTRNQPQHF. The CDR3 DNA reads TGTGCCAGCTCACCGGATCGGGGTACGCGCAATCAGCCCCAGCATTTT.

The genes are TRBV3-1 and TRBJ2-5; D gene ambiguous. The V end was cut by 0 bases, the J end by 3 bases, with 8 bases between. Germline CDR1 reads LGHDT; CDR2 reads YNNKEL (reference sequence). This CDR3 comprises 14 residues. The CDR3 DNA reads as TGTGCCAGCAGCCAAGATCGCATGAAAGAGACCCAGTACTTC. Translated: CASSQDRMKETQYF.

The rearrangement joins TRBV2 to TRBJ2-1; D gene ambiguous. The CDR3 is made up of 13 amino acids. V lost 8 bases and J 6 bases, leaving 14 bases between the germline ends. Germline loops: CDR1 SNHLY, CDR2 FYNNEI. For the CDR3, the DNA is TGTGCCAGCCGGTCTCGCCCGCTCAATGAGCAGTTCTTC. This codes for CASRSRPLNEQFF.

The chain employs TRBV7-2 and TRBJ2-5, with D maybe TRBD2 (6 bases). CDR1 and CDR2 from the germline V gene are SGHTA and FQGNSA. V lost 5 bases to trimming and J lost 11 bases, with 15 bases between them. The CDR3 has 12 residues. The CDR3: CASSPFAGKQYF. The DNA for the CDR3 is TGTGCCAGCAGCCCCTTTGCGGGGAAGCAGTACTTC. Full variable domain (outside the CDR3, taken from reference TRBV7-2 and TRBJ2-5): GAGVSQSPSNKVTEKGKDVELRCDPISGHTALYWYRQSLGQGLEFLIYFQGNSAPDKSGLPSDRFSAERTGGSVSTLTIQRTQQEDSAVYLCASSPFAGKQYFGPGTRLLVL.

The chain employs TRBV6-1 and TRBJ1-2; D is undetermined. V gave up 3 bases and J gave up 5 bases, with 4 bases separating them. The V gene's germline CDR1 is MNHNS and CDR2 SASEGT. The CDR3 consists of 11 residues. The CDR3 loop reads CASSDRYGYTF. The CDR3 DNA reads TGTGCCAGCAGTGATAGGTATGGCTACACCTTC.

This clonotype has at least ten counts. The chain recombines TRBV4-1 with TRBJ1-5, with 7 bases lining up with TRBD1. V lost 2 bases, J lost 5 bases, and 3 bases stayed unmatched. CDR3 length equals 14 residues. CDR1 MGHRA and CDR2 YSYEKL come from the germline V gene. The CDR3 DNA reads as TGCGCCAGCAGCCAATCACAGGGGTATCAGCCCCAGCATTTT. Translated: CASSQSQGYQPQHF.

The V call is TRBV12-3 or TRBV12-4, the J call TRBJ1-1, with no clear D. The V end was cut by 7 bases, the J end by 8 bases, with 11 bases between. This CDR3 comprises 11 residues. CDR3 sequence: CASKSRSEAFF. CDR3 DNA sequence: TGTGCCAGCAAGAGTCGATCCGAAGCTTTCTTT.

CDR3 region: CASSQDRGVQGTDTQYF. CDR3 sequence (DNA): TGCGCCAGCAGCCAAGATAGGGGGGTCCAGGGCACAGATACGCAGTATTTT. The V and J genes are TRBV4-1 and TRBJ2-3; either TRBD1 or TRBD2 may supply D (6 bases each). Germline V gene sequence: CDR1 MGHRA, CDR2 YSYEKL. The CDR3 consists of 17 residues. The V end was cut by 0 bases, the J end by 1 base, with 14 bases between.

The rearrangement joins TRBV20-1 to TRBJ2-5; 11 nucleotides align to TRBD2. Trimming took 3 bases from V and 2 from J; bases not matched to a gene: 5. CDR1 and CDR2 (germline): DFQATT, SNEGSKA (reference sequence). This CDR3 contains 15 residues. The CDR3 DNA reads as TGCAGTGCTAGGTCGACTAGCGGGGCGCAAGAGACCCAGTACTTC. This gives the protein CSARSTSGAQETQYF.

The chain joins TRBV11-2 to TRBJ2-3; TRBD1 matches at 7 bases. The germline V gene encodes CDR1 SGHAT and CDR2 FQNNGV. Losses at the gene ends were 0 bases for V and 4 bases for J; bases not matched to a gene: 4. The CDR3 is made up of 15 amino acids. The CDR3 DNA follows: TGTGCCAGCAGCTTAGATAAAGGGGGCGCAGATACGCAGTATTTT. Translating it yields CASSLDKGGADTQYF.

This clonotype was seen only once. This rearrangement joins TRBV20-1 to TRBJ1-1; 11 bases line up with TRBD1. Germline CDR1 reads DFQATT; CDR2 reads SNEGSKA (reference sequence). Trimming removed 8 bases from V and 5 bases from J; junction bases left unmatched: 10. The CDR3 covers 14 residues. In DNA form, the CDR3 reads TGCAGTACAACAGGGACAGGGGGAGAAACTGAAGCTTTCTTT. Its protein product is CSTTGTGGETEAFF.

The CDR3, as DNA: TGTGCCAGCAGCCGTCCTAGCGGGGGGCAACATACGCAGTATTTT. Protein product: CASSRPSGGQHTQYF. The chain employs TRBV7-2 and TRBJ2-3; 11 bases map to TRBD2. The CDR3 loop spans 15 amino acids. The V gene's germline CDR1 is SGHTA and CDR2 FQGNSA. The J segment lost 7 bases and the V segment lost 5 bases, leaving 8 bases of the junction unmatched.

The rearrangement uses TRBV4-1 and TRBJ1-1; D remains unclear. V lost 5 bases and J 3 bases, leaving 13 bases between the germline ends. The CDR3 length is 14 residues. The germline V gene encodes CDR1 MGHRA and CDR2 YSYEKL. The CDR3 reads CASSLIAGDTEAFF. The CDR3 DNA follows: TGCGCCAGCAGCTTAATAGCAGGTGACACTGAAGCTTTCTTT.

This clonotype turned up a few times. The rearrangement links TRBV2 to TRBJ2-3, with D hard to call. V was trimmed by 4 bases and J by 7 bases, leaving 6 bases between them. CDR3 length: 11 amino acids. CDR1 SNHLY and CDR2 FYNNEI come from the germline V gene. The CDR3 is CASSAGYTQYF. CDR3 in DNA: TGTGCCAGCAGTGCTGGGTATACGCAGTATTTT.

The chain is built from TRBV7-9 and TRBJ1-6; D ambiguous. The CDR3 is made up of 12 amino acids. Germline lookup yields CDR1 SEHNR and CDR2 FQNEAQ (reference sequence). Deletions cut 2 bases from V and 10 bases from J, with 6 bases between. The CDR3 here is CASSLFPSPLHF. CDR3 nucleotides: TGTGCCAGCAGCTTATTCCCATCACCCCTCCACTTT.